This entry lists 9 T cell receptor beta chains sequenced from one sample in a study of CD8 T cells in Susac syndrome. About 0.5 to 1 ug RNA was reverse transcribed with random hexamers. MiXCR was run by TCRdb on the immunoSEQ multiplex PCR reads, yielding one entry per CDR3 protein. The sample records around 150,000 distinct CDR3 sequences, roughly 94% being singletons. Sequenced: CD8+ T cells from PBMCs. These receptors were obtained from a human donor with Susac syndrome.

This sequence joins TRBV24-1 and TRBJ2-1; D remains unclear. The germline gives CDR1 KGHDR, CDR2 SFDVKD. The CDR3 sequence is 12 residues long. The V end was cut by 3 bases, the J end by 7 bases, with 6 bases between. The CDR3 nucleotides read TGTGCCACCAGTGATACCGGGAATGAGCAGTTCTTC. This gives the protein CATSDTGNEQFF.

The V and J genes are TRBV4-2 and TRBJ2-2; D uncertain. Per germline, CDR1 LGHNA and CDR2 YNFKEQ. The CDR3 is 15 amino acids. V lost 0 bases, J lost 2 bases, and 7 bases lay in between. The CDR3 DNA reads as TGTGCCAGCAGCCAAGATCAAGCAAACACCGGGGAGCTGTTTTTT. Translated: CASSQDQANTGELFF.

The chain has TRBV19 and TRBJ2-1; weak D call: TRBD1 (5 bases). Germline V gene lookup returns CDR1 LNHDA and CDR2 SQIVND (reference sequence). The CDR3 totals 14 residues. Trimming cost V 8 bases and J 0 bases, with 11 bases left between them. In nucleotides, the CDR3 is TGTGCCAGTTGCCCGACAGTCTCCTACAATGAGCAGTTCTTC. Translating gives CASCPTVSYNEQFF.

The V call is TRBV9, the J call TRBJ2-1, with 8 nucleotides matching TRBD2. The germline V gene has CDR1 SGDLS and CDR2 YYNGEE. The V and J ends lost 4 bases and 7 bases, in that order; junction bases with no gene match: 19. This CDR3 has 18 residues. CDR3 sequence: CASSPTSDLAGGGNEQFF. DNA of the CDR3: TGTGCCAGCAGCCCTACTAGCGACCTAGCGGGTGGGGGAAATGAGCAGTTCTTC.

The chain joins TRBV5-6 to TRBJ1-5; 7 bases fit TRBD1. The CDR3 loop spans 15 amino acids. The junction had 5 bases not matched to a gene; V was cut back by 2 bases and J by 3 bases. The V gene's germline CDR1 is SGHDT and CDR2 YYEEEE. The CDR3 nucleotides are TGTGCCAGCAGCTTTGGGGGGACAGTCAATCAGCCCCAGCATTTT. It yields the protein CASSFGGTVNQPQHF.

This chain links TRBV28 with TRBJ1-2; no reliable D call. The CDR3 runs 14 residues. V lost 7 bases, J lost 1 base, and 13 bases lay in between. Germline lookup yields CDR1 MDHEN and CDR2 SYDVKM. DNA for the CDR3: TGTGCCAGCAAATCCTCCGAGGGTAACTATGGCTACACCTTC. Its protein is CASKSSEGNYGYTF.

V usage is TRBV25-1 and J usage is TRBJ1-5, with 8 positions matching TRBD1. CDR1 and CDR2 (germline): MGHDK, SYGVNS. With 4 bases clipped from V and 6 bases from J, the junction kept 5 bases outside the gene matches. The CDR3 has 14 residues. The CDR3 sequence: CASSAGQGAQPQHF. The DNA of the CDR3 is TGTGCCAGCAGTGCGGGTCAGGGGGCTCAGCCCCAGCATTTT. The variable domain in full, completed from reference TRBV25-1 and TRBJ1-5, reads EADIYQTPRYLVIGTGKKITLECSQTMGHDKMYWYQQDPGMELHLIHYSYGVNSTEKGDLSSESTVSRIRTEHFPLTLESARPSHTSQYLCASSAGQGAQPQHFGDGTRLSIL.

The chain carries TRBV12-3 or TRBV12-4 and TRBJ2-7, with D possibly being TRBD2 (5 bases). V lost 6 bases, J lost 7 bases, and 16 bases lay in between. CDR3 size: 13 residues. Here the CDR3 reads CASRLSRAYEQYF. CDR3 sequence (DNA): TGTGCCAGCAGGCTTTCGCGGGCATATGAGCAGTACTTC.

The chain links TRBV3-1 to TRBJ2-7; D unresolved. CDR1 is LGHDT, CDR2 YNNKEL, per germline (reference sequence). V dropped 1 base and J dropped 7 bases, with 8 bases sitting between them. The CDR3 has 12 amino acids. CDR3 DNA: TGTGCCAGCAGCCAAGGAGGTGTGGAGCAGTACTTC. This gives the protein CASSQGGVEQYF.